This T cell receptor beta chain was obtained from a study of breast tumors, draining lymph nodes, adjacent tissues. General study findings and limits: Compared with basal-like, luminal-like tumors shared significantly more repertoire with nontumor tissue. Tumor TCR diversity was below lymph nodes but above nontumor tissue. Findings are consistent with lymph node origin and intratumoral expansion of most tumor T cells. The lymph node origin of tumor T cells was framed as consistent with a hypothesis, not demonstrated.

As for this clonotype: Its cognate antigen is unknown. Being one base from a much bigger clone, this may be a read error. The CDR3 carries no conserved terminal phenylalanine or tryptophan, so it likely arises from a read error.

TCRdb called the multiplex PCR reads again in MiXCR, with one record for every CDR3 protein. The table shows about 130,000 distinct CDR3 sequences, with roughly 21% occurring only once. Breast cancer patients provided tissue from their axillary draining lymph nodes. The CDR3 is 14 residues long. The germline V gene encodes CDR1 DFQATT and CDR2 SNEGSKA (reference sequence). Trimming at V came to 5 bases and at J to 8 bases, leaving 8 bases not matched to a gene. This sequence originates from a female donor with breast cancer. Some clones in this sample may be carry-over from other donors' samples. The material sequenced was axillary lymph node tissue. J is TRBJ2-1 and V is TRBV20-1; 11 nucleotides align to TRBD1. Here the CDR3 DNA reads TGCAGTGCTCAAGGGACAGGGGGAAACCATGAGCAGTTCCTC. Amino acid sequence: CSAQGTGGNHEQFL.